This T cell receptor beta chain is drawn from a study of T-cell memory formation after mild COVID-19. General study points: Pre-infection memory showed some responding clones, and this suggested that cross-reactive memory joined.

In TCRdb, the 5' RACE reads were re-called with MiXCR into one record per CDR3 protein. Among around 150,000 distinct CDR3 sequences listed, around 15% were seen once. Concerning this clonotype: No antigen is known for it.

V was cut by 2 bases and J by 1 base, with 5 bases left in between. The CDR3 loop spans 13 amino acids. CDR1 and CDR2 (germline): SNHLY, FYNNEI. V and J are TRBV2 and TRBJ1-1; D unresolved. The sequenced material came from PBMCs or a T cell subset sorted from them (not recorded which). The receptor was isolated from an adult woman who had mild COVID-19 (a few samples of this study predate the infection). Cell type and time point are not known. Written as DNA, the CDR3 is TGTGCCAGCAGTGAAATAGAGAACACTGAAGCTTTCTTT. Translating it yields CASSEIENTEAFF.